This T cell receptor (beta chain) was identified during a study of control samples from healthy donors and cancer patients (dated by TCRdb to 2020 to 2021). Libraries were constructed by the immunoSEQ multiplex PCR assay. What TCRdb holds here is the immuneACCESS table cut down to in-frame rearrangements. Part of the clones is not present; checked against another copy, under half of the missing clones reflect an unresolved V gene, and the others are unexplained. Across this sample there are about 96,000 clones, with 80% to 95% seen only once. The ten largest clones take up approximately 7.6% of the sample. V is pared back by 0 bases and J by 5 bases, with 11 bases lying between the germline termini. Based on the germline V gene, the CDR1 and CDR2 sequences are SGHRS and YFSETQ. From cysteine to phenylalanine, the CDR3 is 14 amino acids long. Of the read, only the CDR3 DNA is kept; its 42 bases are in frame from base 1.

As concerns this clone: What antigen it recognizes has not been identified. One base away there is no much larger clone; base qualities are not given.

This receptor was taken from a man between 18 and 29 years old in good health. What was sequenced was blood. In this chain, TRBV5-1 is recombined with TRBJ2-5; a weak D assignment points to TRBD1 (5 bases agree). Here the CDR3 is given as CASSLEGSPETQYF. Read as DNA, the sequence is TGCGCCAGCAGCTTGGAGGGGTCCCCGGAGACCCAGTACTTC.